What follows are 9 T cell receptor beta chains derived from one specimen sequenced in a study of blood T cell repertoires in COVID-19 (dated by TCRdb to 2019 to 2021). The method was the immunoSEQ multiplex PCR assay. TCRdb provides this immuneACCESS table in a form limited to in-frame rearrangements. Some clones are lacking; in checked studies, under half of them reflect an unresolved V gene, and why the rest are absent is not known. This sample has approximately 470,000 clones in its table, and approximately 86% of those were observed once. The top ten clonotypes cover about 0.7% of the sample. The source material was PBMCs or T cells enriched from blood (not recorded which). These TCRs come from a woman between 18 and 29 years old who had recovered from COVID-19.

This rearrangement joins TRBV28 to TRBJ1-5; D remains unclear. Trimming removed 4 bases from V and 4 bases from J, with 14 bases in between. Germline CDR1 reads MDHEN; CDR2 reads SYDVKM. The CDR3 runs 15 residues. The CDR3 here is CASSYERVGNQPQHF. CDR3 DNA sequence: TGTGCCAGCAGTTATGAGAGGGTTGGAAATCAGCCCCAGCATTTT.

To note about this clone: The same CDR3 is also encoded by other DNA sequences in this sample. This sequence joins TRBV5-5 and TRBJ1-1; TRBD1 agrees at 7 bases. The CDR3 loop spans 16 amino acids. Germline trimming cut 0 bases from V and 1 base from J; bases unmatched to any gene: 6. Germline V gene lookup returns CDR1 SGHKS and CDR2 YYEKEE (reference sequence). In DNA, the CDR3 is TGTGCCAGCAGCTTGGACAGGGGCGCAGAGAACACTGAAGCTTTCTTT. Amino acids: CASSLDRGAENTEAFF.

The CDR3 here is CASSWGGVGGYTF. For the CDR3, the DNA is TGTGCCAGCAGTTGGGGCGGAGTTGGTGGCTACACCTTC. The chain recombines TRBV28 with TRBJ1-2; a possible D gene is TRBD1 (5 bases). The CDR3 is 13 residues long. CDR1 and CDR2 from the germline V gene are MDHEN and SYDVKM. Deletions cut 4 bases from V and 7 bases from J, with 13 bases between.

A few counts support this clone. Other DNA sequences of this sample code for an identical CDR3. This chain links TRBV12-3 or TRBV12-4 with TRBJ1-1; D gene unclear. Trimming took off 3 bases at V and 2 bases at J, with 7 bases between the two ends. CDR3 length: 13 residues. CDR3 nucleotide sequence: TGTGCCAGCAGTTTTAGCCTTAACACTGAAGCTTTCTTT. The encoded protein is CASSFSLNTEAFF.

This chain joins TRBV2 and TRBJ1-2; no firm D call. Per germline, CDR1 SNHLY and CDR2 FYNNEI. The CDR3 has 13 amino acids. Deletions cut 6 bases from V and 2 bases from J, with 10 bases between. The CDR3 nucleotides are TGTGCCAGCAGGGAATCTAGCAACTATGGCTACACCTTC. Protein product: CASRESSNYGYTF.

The CDR3 bases are TGTGCCAGCAGTAAGGGACAGGACCCCACAGATACGCAGTATTTT. Translation gives CASSKGQDPTDTQYF. The chain links TRBV3-1 (or the pseudogene TRBV3-2) to TRBJ2-3; TRBD1 aligns across 8 bases. Germline-derived CDR1 and CDR2 are LGHDT and YNNKEL (reference sequence). The V gene end was trimmed by 6 bases and the J gene end by 2 bases; junction bases not matched to a gene: 7. This CDR3 has 15 amino acids.

The chain uses TRBV4-1 and TRBJ2-5; D might be TRBD2 (6 bases). The CDR3 sequence is 14 residues long. The V gene's germline CDR1 is MGHRA and CDR2 YSYEKL. Deletions cut 3 bases from V and 1 base from J, with 9 bases between. The CDR3 here is CASSHAGIQETQYF. CDR3 nucleotides: TGCGCCAGCAGCCACGCGGGGATCCAAGAGACCCAGTACTTC.

The chain recombines TRBV2 with TRBJ1-1; the match to TRBD1 covers 8 bases. This CDR3 region has 14 residues. V dropped 8 bases and J dropped 0; count of bases not matched to a gene: 5. Germline assignment: CDR1 SNHLY and CDR2 FYNNEI. The CDR3 DNA reads TGTGCCAGCTCCATGGACAGGGTGAACACTGAAGCTTTCTTT. Translation gives CASSMDRVNTEAFF.

A single count supports this clone. The rearrangement links TRBV15 to TRBJ1-1, with a possible D match to TRBD1 (5 bases). The CDR3 is 12 amino acids. Trimming cost V 4 bases and J 3 bases, with 6 bases left between them. Germline V gene data show CDR1 as LNHNV and CDR2 as YYDKDF (reference sequence). CDR3 nucleotides: TGTGCCACCAGCAAAGGGGACACTGAAGCTTTCTTT. Amino acids: CATSKGDTEAFF.